This paragraph reports one T cell receptor (beta chain). The naive CD8 population came from CD45RO-negative cells selected for CCR7, without terminally differentiated effector memory CD45RA+ cells. Profiled with immunoSEQ multiplex PCR; TCRdb holds only in-frame clones, not every one. The repertoire holds over 2,000,000 clones, approximately 92% seen once, with less than 2% in the top ten. The sample originates from a study of shared clonotypes between healthy human individuals. Trimming removed 4 bases from V and 3 bases from J; junction bases left unmatched: 7. Germline V lookup: CDR1 MGHRA, CDR2 YSYEKL. The length of the CDR3 is 16 residues.

The specimen sequenced was naive CD8+ T cells from PBMCs. The sequence came from a man between 18 and 29 years old in good health. Some clones in this sample may be carry-over from other donors' samples. This chain connects TRBV4-1 to TRBJ2-7; 12 nucleotides match TRBD1. The CDR3 sequence: CASSPSGTGGHYEQYF. CDR3 nucleotide sequence: TGCGCCAGCAGCCCGTCCGGGACAGGGGGCCACTACGAGCAGTACTTC.